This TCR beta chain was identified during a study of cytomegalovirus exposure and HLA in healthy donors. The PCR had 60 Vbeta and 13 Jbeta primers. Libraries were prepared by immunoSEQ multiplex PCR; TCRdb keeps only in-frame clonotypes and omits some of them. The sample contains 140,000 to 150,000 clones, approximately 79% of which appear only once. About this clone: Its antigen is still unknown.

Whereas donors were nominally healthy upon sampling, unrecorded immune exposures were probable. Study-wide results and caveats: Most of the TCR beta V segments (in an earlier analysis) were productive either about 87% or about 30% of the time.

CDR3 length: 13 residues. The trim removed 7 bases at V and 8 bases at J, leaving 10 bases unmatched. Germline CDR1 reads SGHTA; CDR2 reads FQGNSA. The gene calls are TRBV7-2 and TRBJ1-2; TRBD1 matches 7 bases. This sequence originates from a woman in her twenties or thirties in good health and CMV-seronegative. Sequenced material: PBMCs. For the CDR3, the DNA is TGTGCCAGCATGACAGGGTCCCTTTGGGGCTACACCTTC. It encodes CASMTGSLWGYTF. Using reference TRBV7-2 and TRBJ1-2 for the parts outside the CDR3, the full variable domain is GAGVSQSPSNKVTEKGKDVELRCDPISGHTALYWYRQSLGQGLEFLIYFQGNSAPDKSGLPSDRFSAERTGGSVSTLTIQRTQQEDSAVYLCASMTGSLWGYTFGSGTRLTVV.